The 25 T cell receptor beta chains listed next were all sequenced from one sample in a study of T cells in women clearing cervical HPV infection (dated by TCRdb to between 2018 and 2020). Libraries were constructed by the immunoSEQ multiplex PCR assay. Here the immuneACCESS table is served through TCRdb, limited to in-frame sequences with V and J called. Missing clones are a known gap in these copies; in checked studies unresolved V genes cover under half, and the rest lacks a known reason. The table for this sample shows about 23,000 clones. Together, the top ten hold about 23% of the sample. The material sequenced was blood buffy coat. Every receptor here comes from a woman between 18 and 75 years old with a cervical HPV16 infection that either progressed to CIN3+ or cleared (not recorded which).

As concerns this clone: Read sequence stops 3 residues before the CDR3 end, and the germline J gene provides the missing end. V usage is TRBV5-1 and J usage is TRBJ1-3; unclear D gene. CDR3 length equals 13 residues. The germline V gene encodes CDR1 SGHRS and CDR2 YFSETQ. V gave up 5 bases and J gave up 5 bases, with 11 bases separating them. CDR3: CASSQEQRNTIYF. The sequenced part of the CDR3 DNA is TGCGCCAGCAGTCAGGAACAGCGAAACACC. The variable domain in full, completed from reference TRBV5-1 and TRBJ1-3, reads KAGVTQTPRYLIKTRGQQVTLSCSPISGHRSVSWYQQTPGQGLQFLFEYFSETQRNKGNFPGRFSGRQFSNSRSEMNVSTLELGDSALYLCASSQEQRNTIYFGEGSWLTVV.

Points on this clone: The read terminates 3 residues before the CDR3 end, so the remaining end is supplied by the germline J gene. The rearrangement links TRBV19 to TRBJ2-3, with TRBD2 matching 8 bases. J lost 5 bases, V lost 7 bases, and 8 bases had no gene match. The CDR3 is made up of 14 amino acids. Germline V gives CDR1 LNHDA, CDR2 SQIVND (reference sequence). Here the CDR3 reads CASNQRGMVDTQYF. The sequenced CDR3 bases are TGTGCCAGTAACCAGCGGGGGATGGTAGATACG.

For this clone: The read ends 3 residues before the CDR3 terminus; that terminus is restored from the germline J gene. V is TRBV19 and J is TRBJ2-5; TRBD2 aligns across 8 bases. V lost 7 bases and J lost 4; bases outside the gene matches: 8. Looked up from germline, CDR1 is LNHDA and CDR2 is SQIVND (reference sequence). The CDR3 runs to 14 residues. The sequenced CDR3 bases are TGTGCCAGTATGAGCGGGAGTGTGGGAGAGACC. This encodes CASMSGSVGET. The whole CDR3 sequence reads CASMSGSVGETQYF.

CDR3 amino acids: CAISVQIQETQYF. CDR3 bases read: TGTGCCATCAGTGTGCAGATCCAAGAGACC. The V and J genes are TRBV10-3 and TRBJ2-5; D unresolved. The observed sequence ends 3 residues before the CDR3 terminus, with the missing tail filled in from the germline J gene. The ends were cut back, 4 bases at V and 1 base at J, with 7 bases in the middle. Germline V gene lookup returns CDR1 ENHRY and CDR2 SYGVKD. There are 13 residues in the CDR3.

The sequenced CDR3 bases are TGCAGTGCTAGAAGTACTAGAGAATTTGGCACCGGGGAG. The encoded protein is CSARSTREFGTGE. The whole CDR3 is CSARSTREFGTGELFF. The J gene is TRBJ2-2, the V gene TRBV20-1; D is perhaps TRBD2 (5 bases). From the germline J gene comes the end of the CDR3, since the read stops 3 residues before it. Trimming took 2 bases from V and 4 from J, leaving 17 bases between them. The CDR3 is made up of 16 amino acids. Germline-derived CDR1 and CDR2 are DFQATT and SNEGSKA (reference sequence).

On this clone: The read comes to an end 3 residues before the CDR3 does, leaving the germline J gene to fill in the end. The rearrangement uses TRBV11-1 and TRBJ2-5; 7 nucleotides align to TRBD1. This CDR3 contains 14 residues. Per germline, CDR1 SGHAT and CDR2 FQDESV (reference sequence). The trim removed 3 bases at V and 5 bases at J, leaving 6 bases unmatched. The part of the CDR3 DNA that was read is TGTGCCAGCAGCTTCAACAGGGGTGTGGAGACC. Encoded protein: CASSFNRGVET. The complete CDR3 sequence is CASSFNRGVETQYF.

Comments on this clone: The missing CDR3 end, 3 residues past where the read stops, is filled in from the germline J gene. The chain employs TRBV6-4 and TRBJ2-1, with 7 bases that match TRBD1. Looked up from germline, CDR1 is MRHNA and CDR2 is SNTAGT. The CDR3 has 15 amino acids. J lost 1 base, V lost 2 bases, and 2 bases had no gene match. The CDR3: CASSDGTVSYNEQFF. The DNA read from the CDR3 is TGTGCCAGCAGTGACGGGACAGTTTCCTACAATGAG.

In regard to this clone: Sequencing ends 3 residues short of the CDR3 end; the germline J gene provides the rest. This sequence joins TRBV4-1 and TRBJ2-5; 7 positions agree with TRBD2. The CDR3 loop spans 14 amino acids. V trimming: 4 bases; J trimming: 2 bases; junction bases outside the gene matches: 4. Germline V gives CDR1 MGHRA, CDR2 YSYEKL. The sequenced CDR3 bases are TGCGCCAGCAGCCTTCTAGCGGATCAAGAGACC. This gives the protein CASSLLADQET. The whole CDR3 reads CASSLLADQETQYF.

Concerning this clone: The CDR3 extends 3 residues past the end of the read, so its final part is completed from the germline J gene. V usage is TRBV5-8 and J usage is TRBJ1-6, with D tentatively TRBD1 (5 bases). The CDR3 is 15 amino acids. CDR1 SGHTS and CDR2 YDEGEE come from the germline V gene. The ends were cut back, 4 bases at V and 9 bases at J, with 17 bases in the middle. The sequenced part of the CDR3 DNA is TGTGCCAGCAGCCCGACTGGGGGGGGAGGTTCACCC. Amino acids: CASSPTGGGGSP. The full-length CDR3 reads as CASSPTGGGGSPLHF. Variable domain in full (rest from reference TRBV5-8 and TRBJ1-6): EAGVTQSPTHLIKTRGQQATLRCSPISGHTSVYWYQQALGLGLQFLLWYDEGEERNRGNFPPRFSGRQFPNYSSELNVNALELEDSALYLCASSPTGGGGSPLHFGNGTRLTVT.

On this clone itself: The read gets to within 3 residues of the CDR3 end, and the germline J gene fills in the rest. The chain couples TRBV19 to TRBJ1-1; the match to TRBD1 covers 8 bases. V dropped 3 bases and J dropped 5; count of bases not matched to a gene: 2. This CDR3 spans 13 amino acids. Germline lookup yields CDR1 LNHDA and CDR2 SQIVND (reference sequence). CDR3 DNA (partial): TGTGCCAGTAGTATTCAGGGGGCAACTGAA. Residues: CASSIQGATE. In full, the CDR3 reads CASSIQGATEAFF.

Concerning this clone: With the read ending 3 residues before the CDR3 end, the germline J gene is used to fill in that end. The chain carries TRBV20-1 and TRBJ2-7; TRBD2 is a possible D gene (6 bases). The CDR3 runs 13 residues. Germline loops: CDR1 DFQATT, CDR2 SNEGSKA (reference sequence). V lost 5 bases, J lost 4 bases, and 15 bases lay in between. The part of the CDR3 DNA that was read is TGCAGTGCTGGGTCTTCTCTAGCGTACGAG. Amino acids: CSAGSSLAYE. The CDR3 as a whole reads CSAGSSLAYEQYF.

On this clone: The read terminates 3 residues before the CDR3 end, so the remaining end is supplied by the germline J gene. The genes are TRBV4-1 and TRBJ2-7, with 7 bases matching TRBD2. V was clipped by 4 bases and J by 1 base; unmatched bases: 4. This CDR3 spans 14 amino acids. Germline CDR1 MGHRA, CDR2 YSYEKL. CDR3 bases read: TGCGCCAGCAGCCTCGGGACTACGTCCTACGAG. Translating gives CASSLGTTSYE. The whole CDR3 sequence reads CASSLGTTSYEQYF.

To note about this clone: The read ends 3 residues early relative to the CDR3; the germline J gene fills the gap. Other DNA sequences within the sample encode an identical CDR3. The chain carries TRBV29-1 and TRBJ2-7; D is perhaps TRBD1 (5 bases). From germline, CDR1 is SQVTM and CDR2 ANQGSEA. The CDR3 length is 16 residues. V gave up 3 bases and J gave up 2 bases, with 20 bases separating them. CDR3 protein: CSVELMTDYRPYEQYF. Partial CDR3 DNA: TGCAGCGTTGAGTTGATGACAGATTACCGACCCTACGAG.

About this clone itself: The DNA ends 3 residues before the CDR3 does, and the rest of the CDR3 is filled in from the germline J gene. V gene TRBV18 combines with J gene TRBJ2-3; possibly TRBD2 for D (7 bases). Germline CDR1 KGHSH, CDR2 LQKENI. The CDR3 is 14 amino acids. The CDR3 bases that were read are TGTGCCAGCTCACCAAGGGGGACTAATCAGCCG. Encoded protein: CASSPRGTNQP. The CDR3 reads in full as CASSPRGTNQPQYF.

This CDR3 reads CASTGTPGWTEAFF. Incomplete CDR3 DNA: TGTGCCAGCACCGGGACACCCGGATGGACTGAA. This sequence joins TRBV6-2 or TRBV6-3 and TRBJ1-1; the D gene is possibly TRBD1 (6 bases). The observed sequence ends 3 residues before the CDR3 terminus, with the missing tail filled in from the germline J gene. CDR3 length: 14 residues. Germline V gene sequence: CDR1 MNHEY, CDR2 SVGEGT. V lost 7 bases and J lost 5, with 17 bases in between.

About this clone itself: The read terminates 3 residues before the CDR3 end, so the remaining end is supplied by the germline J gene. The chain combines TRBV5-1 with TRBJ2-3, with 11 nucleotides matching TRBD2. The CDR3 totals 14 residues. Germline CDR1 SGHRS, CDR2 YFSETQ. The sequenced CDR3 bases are TGCGCCAGCAGCGTCGGGACTAGCGGAGAGACG. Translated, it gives CASSVGTSGET. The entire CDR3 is CASSVGTSGETQYF.

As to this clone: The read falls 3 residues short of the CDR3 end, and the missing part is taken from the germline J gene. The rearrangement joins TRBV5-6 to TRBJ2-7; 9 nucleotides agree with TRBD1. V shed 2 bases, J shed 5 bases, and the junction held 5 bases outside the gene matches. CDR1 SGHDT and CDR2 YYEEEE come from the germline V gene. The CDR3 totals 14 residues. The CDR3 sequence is CASSFRQGVNEQYF. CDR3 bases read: TGTGCCAGCAGCTTTCGACAGGGGGTCAACGAG.

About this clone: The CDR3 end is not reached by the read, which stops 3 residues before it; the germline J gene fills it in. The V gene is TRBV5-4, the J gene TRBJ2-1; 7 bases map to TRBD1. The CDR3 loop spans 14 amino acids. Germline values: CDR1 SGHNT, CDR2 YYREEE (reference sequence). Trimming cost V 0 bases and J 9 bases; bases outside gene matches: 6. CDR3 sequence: CASSLDRGLGEQFF. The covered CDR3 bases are TGTGCCAGCAGCTTGGACAGGGGCCTGGGTGAG.

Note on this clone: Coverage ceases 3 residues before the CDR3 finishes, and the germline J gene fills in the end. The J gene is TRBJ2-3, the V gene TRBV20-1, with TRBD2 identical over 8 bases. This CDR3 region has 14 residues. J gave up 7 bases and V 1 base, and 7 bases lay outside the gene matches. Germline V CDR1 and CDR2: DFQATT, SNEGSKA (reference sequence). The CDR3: CSARVATSVNTQYF. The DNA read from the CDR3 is TGCAGTGCTAGAGTCGCGACTAGCGTGAATACG.

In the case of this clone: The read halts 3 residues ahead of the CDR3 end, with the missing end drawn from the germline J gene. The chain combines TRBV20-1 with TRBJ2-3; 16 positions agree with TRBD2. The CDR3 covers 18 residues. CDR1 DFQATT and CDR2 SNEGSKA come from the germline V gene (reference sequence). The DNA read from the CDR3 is TGCAGTGCTAGAAAACCGGGACTAGCGGGGGGGCAGTATGAGACG. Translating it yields CSARKPGLAGGQYET. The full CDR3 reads CSARKPGLAGGQYETQYF.

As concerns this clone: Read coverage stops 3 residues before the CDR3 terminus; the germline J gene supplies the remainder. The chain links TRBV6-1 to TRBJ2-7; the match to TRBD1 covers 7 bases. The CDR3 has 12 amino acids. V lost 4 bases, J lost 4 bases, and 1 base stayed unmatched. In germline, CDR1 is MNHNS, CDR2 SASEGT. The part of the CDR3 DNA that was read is TGTGCCAGCAGTGCGGACAGGTACGAG. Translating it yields CASSADRYE. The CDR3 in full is CASSADRYEQYF.

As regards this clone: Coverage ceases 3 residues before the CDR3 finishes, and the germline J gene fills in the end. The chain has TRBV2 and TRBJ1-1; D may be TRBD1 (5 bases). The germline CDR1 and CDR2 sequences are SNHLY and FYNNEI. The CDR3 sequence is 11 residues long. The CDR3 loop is CASSAGSEAFF. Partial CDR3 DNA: TGTGCCAGCAGTGCAGGGAGCGAA.

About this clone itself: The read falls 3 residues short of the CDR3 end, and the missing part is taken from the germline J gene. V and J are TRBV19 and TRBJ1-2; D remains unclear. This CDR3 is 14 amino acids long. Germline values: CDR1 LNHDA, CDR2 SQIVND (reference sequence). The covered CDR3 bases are TGTGCCAGTAGTATAGATGGTATAACCTACGAC. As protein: CASSIDGITYD. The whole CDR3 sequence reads CASSIDGITYDYTF. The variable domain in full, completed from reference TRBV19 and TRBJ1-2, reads DGGITQSPKYLFRKEGQNVTLSCEQNLNHDAMYWYRQDPGQGLRLIYYSQIVNDFQKGDIAEGYSVSREKKESFPLTVTSAQKNPTAFYLCASSIDGITYDYTFGSGTRLTVV.

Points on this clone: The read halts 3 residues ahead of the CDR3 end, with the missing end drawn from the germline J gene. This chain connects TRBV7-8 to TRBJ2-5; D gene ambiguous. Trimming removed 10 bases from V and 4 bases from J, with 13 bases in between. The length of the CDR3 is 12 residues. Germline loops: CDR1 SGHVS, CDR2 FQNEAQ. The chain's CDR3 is CATRMWAETQYF. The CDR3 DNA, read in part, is TGTGCCACTCGTATGTGGGCAGAGACC.

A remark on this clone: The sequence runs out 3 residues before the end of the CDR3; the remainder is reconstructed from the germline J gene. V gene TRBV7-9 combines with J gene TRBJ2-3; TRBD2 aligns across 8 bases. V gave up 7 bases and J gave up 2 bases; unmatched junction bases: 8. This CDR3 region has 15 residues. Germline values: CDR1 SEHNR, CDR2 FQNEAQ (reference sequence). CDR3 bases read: TGTGCCAGCAACAGCGGGGGCCATCCCACAGATACG. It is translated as CASNSGGHPTDT. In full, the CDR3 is CASNSGGHPTDTQYF.